What follows are 14 T cell receptor beta chains derived from one specimen sequenced in a study of cytomegalovirus exposure and HLA in healthy donors (dated by TCRdb to about 2017). Libraries were made using the immunoSEQ multiplex PCR assay. A mixture of 60 forward primers for TCR Vbeta segments and 13 reverse primers for TCR Jbeta segments was used in the multiplex PCR. TCRdb stores this immuneACCESS table with in-frame sequences only. Part of the clones is absent; in the studies checked, under half of the shortfall reflects unresolved V genes, and no reason is known for the rest. This sample's table carries fewer than 250,000 clones. Clones ranked in the top ten supply more than 0.75% of the sample. Sequenced: PBMCs. The receptor source for this set is a woman younger than 45 in good health and CMV-seropositive.

The V and J genes are TRBV2 and TRBJ1-5; D uncertain. Germline V CDR1 and CDR2: SNHLY, FYNNEI. The CDR3 extends over 14 amino acids. The V end was cut by 4 bases, the J end by 2 bases, with 9 bases between. This chain's CDR3 is CASSGGSGNQPQHF. CDR3 in DNA: TGTGCCAGCAGTGGAGGGTCAGGCAATCAGCCCCAGCATTTT.

This chain links TRBV27 with TRBJ2-7; 7 bases are shared with TRBD1. The V and J ends lost 2 bases and 4 bases, in that order; junction bases with no gene match: 8. CDR3 length equals 15 residues. CDR1 MNHEY and CDR2 SMNVEV come from the germline V gene (reference sequence). CDR3 sequence (DNA): TGTGCCAGCAGTTTAAAATGGGACAGACGATACGAGCAGTACTTC. This gives the protein CASSLKWDRRYEQYF.

The gene calls are TRBV7-2 and TRBJ2-5; possible D gene TRBD2, 5 bases. The J call may not be correct, given that the DNA end is closer to TRBJ2-7. The germline gives CDR1 SGHTA, CDR2 FQGNSA. The CDR3 is made up of 15 amino acids. CDR3 coding DNA: TGTGCCAGCAGCTTAATGCGGGTGGGCTCCTACGAGCAGTACTTC. Its protein is CASSLMRVGSYEQYF.

The chain has TRBV7-2 and TRBJ1-5, with 8 positions matching TRBD1. The CDR3 runs to 16 residues. Germline CDR1 reads SGHTA; CDR2 reads FQGNSA. Trimming cost V 3 bases and J 1 base; bases outside gene matches: 5. The chain's CDR3 is CASSFTGGGSNQPQHF. CDR3 DNA sequence: TGTGCCAGCAGCTTTACAGGGGGGGGGAGCAATCAGCCCCAGCATTTT.

The V gene is TRBV19, the J gene TRBJ1-2; D is uncertain. Trimming pared 8 bases from V and 7 bases from J, leaving 11 bases between. Germline values: CDR1 LNHDA, CDR2 SQIVND (reference sequence). This CDR3 comprises 11 residues. In DNA, the CDR3 is TGTGCCAGTTATAGCTGGGTTGGCTACACCTTC. Translating it yields CASYSWVGYTF. The complete variable domain, with remaining parts taken from reference TRBV19 and TRBJ1-2, reads DGGITQSPKYLFRKEGQNVTLSCEQNLNHDAMYWYRQDPGQGLRLIYYSQIVNDFQKGDIAEGYSVSREKKESFPLTVTSAQKNPTAFYLCASYSWVGYTFGSGTRLTVV.

A remark on this clone: Other DNA sequences in the same sample also yield this CDR3. The V gene is TRBV27, the J gene TRBJ2-3; 7 nucleotides match TRBD2. This CDR3 comprises 13 residues. Losses at the gene ends were 10 bases for V and 0 bases for J; bases not matched to a gene: 4. Germline V lookup: CDR1 MNHEY, CDR2 SMNVEV (reference sequence). CDR3 DNA: TGTGCCACGAAGCGGGGTAGCACAGATACGCAGTATTTT. Residues: CATKRGSTDTQYF.

The chain links TRBV14 to TRBJ2-5; D perhaps matches TRBD1 (5 bases). Germline V gene sequence: CDR1 SGHDN, CDR2 FVKESK. CDR3 length: 13 amino acids. Trimming left V 2 bases short and J 4 bases short, with 8 bases between. This CDR3 reads CASSQKGRETQYF. The CDR3 bases are TGTGCCAGCAGCCAAAAGGGGCGAGAGACCCAGTACTTC.

The V gene is TRBV19, the J gene TRBJ1-2; no clear D gene. Germline loops: CDR1 LNHDA, CDR2 SQIVND (reference sequence). The CDR3 extends over 13 amino acids. V lost 1 base and J lost 3, with 6 bases in between. The CDR3 DNA follows: TGTGCCAGTAGTATAGGGACTGACTATGGCTACACCTTC. It is translated as CASSIGTDYGYTF.

This chain links TRBV11-2 with TRBJ2-3, with D perhaps matching TRBD2 (6 bases). The CDR3 consists of 13 residues. Germline CDR1 reads SGHAT; CDR2 reads FQNNGV. V was pared by 1 base and J by 4 bases, with 6 bases between. The CDR3 loop is CASSLGGADTQYF. The CDR3 DNA reads TGTGCCAGCAGCTTAGGGGGGGCAGATACGCAGTATTTT.

J is TRBJ1-1 and V is TRBV14; D gene uncertain. The CDR3 runs to 13 residues. V was pared by 5 bases and J by 0 bases, with 7 bases between. CDR1 SGHDN and CDR2 FVKESK come from the germline V gene. CDR3 coding DNA: TGTGCCAGCAGCGAGGCGTTGAACACTGAAGCTTTCTTT. Translation: CASSEALNTEAFF. Variable domain in full (rest from reference TRBV14 and TRBJ1-1): EAGVTQFPSHSVIEKGQTVTLRCDPISGHDNLYWYRRVMGKEIKFLLHFVKESKQDESGMPNNRFLAERTGGTYSTLKVQPAELEDSGVYFCASSEALNTEAFFGQGTRLTVV.

The chain recombines TRBV5-1 with TRBJ1-2; D gene unclear. The germline V gene has CDR1 SGHRS and CDR2 YFSETQ. The CDR3 has 14 amino acids. Trimming cost V 0 bases and J 4 bases, with 10 bases left between them. CDR3 loop: CASSLATESYGYTF. DNA for the CDR3: TGCGCCAGCAGCTTGGCCACGGAGTCCTATGGCTACACCTTC.

The chain combines TRBV7-2 with TRBJ1-2, with D uncertain. There are 14 residues in the CDR3. Germline V gives CDR1 SGHTA, CDR2 FQGNSA. V was pared by 1 base and J by 4 bases, with 10 bases between. The CDR3 protein is CASSLEEGGYGYTF. The CDR3 DNA sequence: TGTGCCAGCAGCTTAGAGGAGGGTGGCTATGGCTACACCTTC.

Note on this clone: Other DNA sequences of this sample code for an identical CDR3. The rearrangement uses TRBV6-6 and TRBJ2-3; 7 bases map to TRBD2. This CDR3 spans 14 amino acids. V was pared by 6 bases and J by 0 bases, with 3 bases of the junction left unmatched. Germline CDR1 MNHNY, CDR2 SVGAGI (reference sequence). The CDR3 DNA sequence: TGTGCCAGCAGATGGACTAGGAGCACAGATACGCAGTATTTT. Encoded protein: CASRWTRSTDTQYF.

The chain carries TRBV5-4 and TRBJ2-5, with unresolved D. The CDR3 length is 15 residues. Trimming took 0 bases from V and 5 from J, leaving 14 bases between them. Germline V CDR1 and CDR2: SGHNT, YYREEE (reference sequence). The CDR3: CASSLDPLGTETQYF. CDR3 coding DNA: TGTGCCAGCAGCTTGGATCCCCTAGGAACGGAGACCCAGTACTTC.